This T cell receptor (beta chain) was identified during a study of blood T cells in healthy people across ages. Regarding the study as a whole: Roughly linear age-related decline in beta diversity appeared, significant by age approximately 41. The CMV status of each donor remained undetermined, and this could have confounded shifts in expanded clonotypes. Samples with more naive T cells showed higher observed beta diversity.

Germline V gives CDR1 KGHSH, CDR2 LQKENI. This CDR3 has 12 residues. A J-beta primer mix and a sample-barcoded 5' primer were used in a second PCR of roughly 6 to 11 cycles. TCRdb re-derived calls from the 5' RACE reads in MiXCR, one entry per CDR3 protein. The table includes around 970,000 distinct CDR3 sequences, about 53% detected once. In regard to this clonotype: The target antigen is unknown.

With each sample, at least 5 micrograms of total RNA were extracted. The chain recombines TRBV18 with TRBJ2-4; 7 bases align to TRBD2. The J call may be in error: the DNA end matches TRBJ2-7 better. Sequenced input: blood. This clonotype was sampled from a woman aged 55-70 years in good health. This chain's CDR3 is CASASGRYEQYF. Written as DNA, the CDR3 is TGTGCCAGCGCATCCGGGAGGTACGAGCAGTACTTC.